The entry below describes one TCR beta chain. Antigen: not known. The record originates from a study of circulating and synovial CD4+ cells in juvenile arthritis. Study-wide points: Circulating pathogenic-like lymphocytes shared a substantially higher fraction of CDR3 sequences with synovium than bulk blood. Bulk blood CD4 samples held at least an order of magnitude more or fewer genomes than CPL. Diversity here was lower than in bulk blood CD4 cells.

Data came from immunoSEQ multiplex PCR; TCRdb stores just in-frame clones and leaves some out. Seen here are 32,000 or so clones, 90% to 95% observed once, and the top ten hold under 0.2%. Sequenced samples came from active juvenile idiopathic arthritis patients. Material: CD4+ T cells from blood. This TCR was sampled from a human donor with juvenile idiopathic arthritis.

CDR3: CASSLEERPPYNEQFF. The CDR3 nucleotides are TGTGCCAGCAGTTTAGAAGAGCGGCCCCCCTACAATGAGCAGTTCTTC. J is TRBJ2-1 and V is TRBV27, with a tentative D call TRBD2 (5 bases). The CDR3 is 16 residues long. V was cut by 2 bases and J by 2 bases, with 13 bases left in between. Per germline, CDR1 MNHEY and CDR2 SMNVEV (reference sequence).